Following are 31 T cell receptor beta chains from one sample sequenced in a study of human thymus T cells. The data were produced by immunoSEQ multiplex PCR, yet TCRdb's version contains in-frame clones alone and is incomplete. The sample records tens of thousands of clones, about 93% being singletons. Sequencing input: blood. The receptor source for this set is a boy under two years old with a congenital heart defect but otherwise immunologically healthy.

The table lists this clone with a few counts. The chain links TRBV18 to TRBJ1-1, with 7 bases matching TRBD1. V lost 3 bases to trimming and J lost 2 bases; unmatched junction nucleotides: 6. CDR1 is KGHSH, CDR2 LQKENI, per germline. The CDR3 is 15 amino acids. The DNA of the CDR3 is TGTGCCAGCTCACCGACAGGGCCCGATAACACTGAAGCTTTCTTT. Its protein product is CASSPTGPDNTEAFF.

The chain is built from TRBV2 and TRBJ2-3; 9 positions match TRBD1. Trimming at V came to 3 bases and at J to 1 base, leaving 2 bases not matched to a gene. Germline V gene sequence: CDR1 SNHLY, CDR2 FYNNEI. This CDR3 has 15 residues. The DNA for the CDR3 is TGTGCCAGCAGTGACAGGACAGGGGGCACAGATACGCAGTATTTT. Protein product: CASSDRTGGTDTQYF.

The chain uses TRBV5-4 and TRBJ2-5; 7 bases are a match to TRBD2. Germline V gene sequence: CDR1 SGHNT, CDR2 YYREEE (reference sequence). The CDR3 is 15 amino acids. V lost 3 bases to trimming and J lost 1 base; unmatched junction nucleotides: 6. The CDR3 region has the DNA TGTGCCAGCAGCTCCCGAGGGAGGGGCCAAGAGACCCAGTACTTC. Protein sequence: CASSSRGRGQETQYF.

The rearrangement links TRBV6-5 to TRBJ1-4; 9 nucleotides agree with TRBD1. V was pared by 5 bases and J by 8 bases, with 9 bases of the junction left unmatched. The CDR3 contains 15 residues. Germline assignment: CDR1 MNHEY and CDR2 SVGAGI. CDR3 sequence: CASSQTGTGREKLFF. CDR3 coding DNA: TGTGCCAGCAGTCAAACCGGGACAGGGAGGGAAAAACTGTTTTTT.

The chain has TRBV27 and TRBJ2-1, with D possibly matching TRBD2 (6 bases). The CDR3 totals 15 residues. Looked up from germline, CDR1 is MNHEY and CDR2 is SMNVEV (reference sequence). V lost 3 bases, J lost 0 bases, and 9 bases lay in between. Here the CDR3 reads CASSFGGSSYNEQFF. Written as DNA, the CDR3 is TGTGCCAGCAGTTTCGGAGGGAGCTCCTACAATGAGCAGTTCTTC.

The chain has TRBV7-2 and TRBJ2-7; D remains ambiguous. V gave up 4 bases and J gave up 2 bases, with 9 bases separating them. CDR3 length: 13 amino acids. The germline CDR1 and CDR2 sequences are SGHTA and FQGNSA. The CDR3 sequence: CASSSTDTYEQYF. The CDR3 DNA reads TGTGCCAGCAGCTCGACTGATACCTACGAGCAGTACTTC.

The chain recombines TRBV10-3 with TRBJ2-2; D is possibly TRBD2 (5 bases). The CDR3 has 14 amino acids. Germline lookup yields CDR1 ENHRY and CDR2 SYGVKD. The V end was cut by 3 bases, the J end by 2 bases, with 7 bases between. CDR3 nucleotide sequence: TGTGCCATCAGTGAACTAGGAAACACCGGGGAGCTGTTTTTT. Its translation is CAISELGNTGELFF.

The chain recombines TRBV7-9 with TRBJ2-3; D remains ambiguous. The CDR3 is made up of 15 amino acids. The ends were cut back, 5 bases at V and 0 bases at J, with 12 bases in the middle. Germline V gene sequence: CDR1 SEHNR, CDR2 FQNEAQ (reference sequence). CDR3 bases: TGTGCCAGCAGCCGACTGGTAACTAGCACAGATACGCAGTATTTT. Encoded protein: CASSRLVTSTDTQYF.

The gene calls are TRBV27 and TRBJ2-5; D is perhaps TRBD2 (5 bases). Germline loops: CDR1 MNHEY, CDR2 SMNVEV (reference sequence). Trimming pared 1 base from V and 2 bases from J, leaving 14 bases between. This CDR3 contains 16 residues. For the CDR3, the DNA is TGTGCCAGCAGTTTATATTCCGGGATCGGGCAAGAGACCCAGTACTTC. Protein sequence: CASSLYSGIGQETQYF.

The V call is TRBV6-5, the J call TRBJ2-7; 16 bases agree with TRBD2. Germline V gene sequence: CDR1 MNHEY, CDR2 SVGAGI. The V and J ends lost 2 bases and 5 bases, in that order; junction bases with no gene match: 0. The CDR3 sequence is 15 residues long. CDR3: CASSYGTSGGDEQYF. CDR3 nucleotide sequence: TGTGCCAGCAGTTACGGGACTAGCGGGGGGGACGAGCAGTACTTC.

V and J are TRBV28 and TRBJ2-7, with 9 bases fitting TRBD2. V shed 6 bases, J shed 7 bases, and the junction held 13 bases outside the gene matches. Germline V CDR1 and CDR2: MDHEN, SYDVKM. The CDR3 is made up of 15 amino acids. As DNA, the CDR3 is TGTGCCAGCAGCCCCAGCGGGAGGACCTGGGGGGAGCAGTACTTC. It encodes CASSPSGRTWGEQYF.

The CDR3 sequence is CAISEGGPGELFF. The CDR3 nucleotides read TGTGCCATCAGTGAAGGGGGCCCCGGGGAGCTGTTTTTT. The chain is built from TRBV10-3 and TRBJ2-2; 7 bases are a match to TRBD1. Germline V gives CDR1 ENHRY, CDR2 SYGVKD. The CDR3 length is 13 residues. V shed 3 bases, J shed 6 bases, and the junction held 1 base outside the gene matches.

J is TRBJ2-1 and V is TRBV11-3, with 8 bases identical to TRBD2. The junction had 11 bases not matched to a gene; V was cut back by 5 bases and J by 5 bases. Germline-derived CDR1 and CDR2 are SGHNT and YENEEA. CDR3 size: 16 residues. CDR3 sequence: CASSLYASGFNNEQFF. The CDR3 DNA follows: TGTGCCAGCAGCCTATATGCTAGCGGGTTTAACAATGAGCAGTTCTTC.

The table lists this clone with a few counts. CDR3 coding DNA: TGTGCCAGCAGCCCTGGACAGGGGGCGCCCCACGAGCAGTACTTC. This codes for CASSPGQGAPHEQYF. The genes are TRBV5-4 and TRBJ2-7; 11 nucleotides align to TRBD1. This CDR3 has 15 residues. The germline CDR1 and CDR2 sequences are SGHNT and YYREEE (reference sequence). V trimming: 4 bases; J trimming: 5 bases; junction bases outside the gene matches: 8.

In this sample, this clone turned up once. J is TRBJ2-3 and V is TRBV2; D might be TRBD2 (5 bases). This CDR3 contains 14 residues. The germline CDR1 and CDR2 sequences are SNHLY and FYNNEI. Trimming took 10 bases from V and 5 from J, leaving 19 bases between them. In DNA form, the CDR3 reads TGTGCCACCCCTGGCCTACTAGAGGGAGATACGCAGTATTTT. Its protein product is CATPGLLEGDTQYF.

This clone was found once. Here the CDR3 reads CASSERAGGQTDTQYF. The CDR3 DNA reads as TGTGCCAGTAGTGAAAGAGCGGGGGGCCAGACAGATACGCAGTATTTT. This chain uses TRBV19 with TRBJ2-3; 9 nucleotides align to TRBD2. V lost 5 bases, J lost 3 bases, and 9 bases stayed unmatched. This CDR3 spans 16 amino acids. Germline V gene lookup returns CDR1 LNHDA and CDR2 SQIVND (reference sequence). The whole variable domain, filled in from reference TRBV19 and TRBJ2-3, reads DGGITQSPKYLFRKEGQNVTLSCEQNLNHDAMYWYRQDPGQGLRLIYYSQIVNDFQKGDIAEGYSVSREKKESFPLTVTSAQKNPTAFYLCASSERAGGQTDTQYFGPGTRLTVL.

The chain is built from TRBV19 and TRBJ2-3; the D is unclear. Trimming removed 0 bases at V and 5 bases at J, with 0 bases between. The V gene's germline CDR1 is LNHDA and CDR2 SQIVND (reference sequence). The CDR3 totals 11 residues. CDR3 in amino acids: CASSIEDTQYF. CDR3 DNA sequence: TGTGCCAGTAGTATAGAAGATACGCAGTATTTT.

This clone appeared once. V and J are TRBV7-2 and TRBJ2-5; D is undetermined. CDR3 length: 15 amino acids. V was clipped by 3 bases and J by 4 bases, with 15 bases between them. The V gene's germline CDR1 is SGHTA and CDR2 FQGNSA. The CDR3 sequence: CASSFGWVFRETQYF. CDR3 in DNA: TGTGCCAGCAGCTTCGGTTGGGTTTTCAGAGAGACCCAGTACTTC.

The chain has TRBV4-2 and TRBJ1-2, with D perhaps TRBD1 (5 bases). Between the trimmed V and J ends, which lost 0 bases and 2 bases, there was a span of 19 bases. Per the germline V gene, CDR1 is LGHNA and CDR2 is YNFKEQ. The CDR3 is made up of 18 amino acids. This CDR3 reads CASSQDLGAAGGNYGYTF. The CDR3 DNA follows: TGTGCCAGCAGCCAAGATCTTGGGGCCGCGGGGGGGAACTATGGCTACACCTTC.

The chain has TRBV28 and TRBJ2-1; D gene ambiguous. This CDR3 is built from 23 residues. V gave up 4 bases and J gave up 2 bases, with 36 bases separating them. Germline CDR1 reads MDHEN; CDR2 reads SYDVKM. The CDR3 nucleotides read TGTGCCAGCAGTTCTTTGTTTTACCCCGCTCCCCAGCGTCACAACTCTACCTACAATGAGCAGTTCTTC. Translated, it gives CASSSLFYPAPQRHNSTYNEQFF. Full variable domain (missing parts from reference TRBV28 and TRBJ2-1): DVKVTQSSRYLVKRTGEKVFLECVQDMDHENMFWYRQDPGLGLRLIYFSYDVKMKEKGDIPEGYSVSREKKERFSLILESASTNQTSMYLCASSSLFYPAPQRHNSTYNEQFFGPGTRLTVL.

This sequence joins TRBV11-3 and TRBJ2-5; 13 bases agree with TRBD2. Trimming removed 5 bases from V and 4 bases from J; junction bases left unmatched: 4. Germline V gene sequence: CDR1 SGHNT, CDR2 YENEEA. This CDR3 has 15 amino acids. CDR3 in amino acids: CASSTTSGGGETQYF. CDR3 nucleotide sequence: TGTGCCAGCAGCACCACTAGCGGGGGGGGAGAGACCCAGTACTTC. The full variable domain, its missing parts supplied by reference TRBV11-3 and TRBJ2-5, is EAGVVQSPRYKIIEKKQPVAFWCNPISGHNTLYWYLQNLGQGPELLIRYENEEAVDDSQLPKDRFSAERLKGVDSTLKIQPAELGDSAVYLCASSTTSGGGETQYFGPGTRLLVL.

V gene TRBV5-1 combines with J gene TRBJ2-5; 10 bases are shared with TRBD2. Germline V gives CDR1 SGHRS, CDR2 YFSETQ. J was trimmed by 3 bases and V by 0 bases; bases with no gene match: 8. The CDR3 has 17 amino acids. The CDR3: CASSLVPAGGPKETQYF. CDR3 nucleotide sequence: TGCGCCAGCAGCTTGGTTCCAGCGGGAGGGCCCAAAGAGACCCAGTACTTC.

V and J are TRBV15 and TRBJ2-7, with D possibly TRBD2 on 5 matching bases. In germline, CDR1 is LNHNV, CDR2 YYDKDF (reference sequence). The ends were cut back, 1 base at V and 0 bases at J, with 10 bases in the middle. This CDR3 has 15 residues. The CDR3 DNA follows: TGTGCCACCAGCAGAGGGACGGAGGCCTCCTACGAGCAGTACTTC. Translating it yields CATSRGTEASYEQYF.

This clone has a single count. The genes are TRBV12-5 and TRBJ1-2; D is unclear. Deletions cut 2 bases from V and 7 bases from J, with 8 bases between. The length of the CDR3 is 12 residues. The germline V gene has CDR1 LGHNT and CDR2 FRNRAP. The CDR3 is CASGLRSGGYTF. The CDR3, as DNA: TGTGCTAGTGGTTTGAGATCCGGTGGCTACACCTTC.

The chain links TRBV7-8 to TRBJ1-1; the D gene is possibly TRBD1 (6 bases). The CDR3 has 13 amino acids. From germline, CDR1 is SGHVS and CDR2 FQNEAQ. V lost 5 bases, J lost 7 bases, and 14 bases lay in between. The CDR3 sequence: CASSERGEDEAFF. The CDR3 nucleotides read TGTGCCAGCAGCGAGAGGGGGGAAGATGAAGCTTTCTTT.

This clone was seen only once. This rearrangement joins TRBV5-4 to TRBJ1-1, with 7 bases fitting TRBD1. Germline V CDR1 and CDR2: SGHNT, YYREEE (reference sequence). With V trimmed by 3 bases and J by 2 bases, 16 bases remained unmatched. The CDR3 is 18 amino acids. The CDR3 here is CASSWLSRQGKDNTEAFF. CDR3 DNA sequence: TGTGCCAGCAGCTGGCTGAGTAGACAGGGTAAGGATAACACTGAAGCTTTCTTT.

The chain links TRBV23-1 to TRBJ2-1; D could derive from TRBD1 or TRBD2 (6 bases each). TRBV23-1 carries the ORF label, with uncertain function. The length of the CDR3 is 16 residues. The germline V and J ends were trimmed by 4 bases and 4 bases, with 17 bases remaining between them. This CDR3 is CASSRPPGGLYNEQFF. The CDR3 DNA reads TGCGCCAGCAGTCGTCCCCCCGGGGGCTTATACAATGAGCAGTTCTTC.

The chain combines TRBV7-9 with TRBJ2-7; 12 bases are a match to TRBD2. The CDR3 loop spans 16 amino acids. The J segment lost 2 bases and the V segment lost 6 bases, leaving 8 bases of the junction unmatched. Looked up from germline, CDR1 is SEHNR and CDR2 is FQNEAQ (reference sequence). Here the CDR3 reads CASRAPLAGGPYEQYF. The CDR3 bases are TGTGCCAGCAGGGCTCCTCTAGCGGGGGGGCCCTACGAGCAGTACTTC.

The rearrangement uses TRBV28 and TRBJ1-1; D possibly corresponds to TRBD1 (6 bases). The CDR3 has 14 residues. Trimming took 6 bases from V and 6 from J, leaving 17 bases between them. The V gene's germline CDR1 is MDHEN and CDR2 SYDVKM. The CDR3 coding sequence is TGTGCCAGCAGGACCATACAGGGTAGGGCTGAAGCTTTCTTT. It specifies CASRTIQGRAEAFF.

This chain links TRBV7-3 with TRBJ1-1; D is uncertain. This CDR3 contains 15 residues. The V and J ends lost 2 bases and 0 bases respectively, with 10 bases between them. Germline values: CDR1 SGHTA, CDR2 FQGTGA. This chain's CDR3 is CASSLFLHMNTEAFF. The CDR3 region has the DNA TGTGCCAGCAGCTTATTCCTTCACATGAACACTGAAGCTTTCTTT.

The chain links TRBV5-1 to TRBJ1-4, with a possible D match to TRBD1 (6 bases). The CDR3 totals 13 residues. CDR1 and CDR2 (germline): SGHRS, YFSETQ. The ends were cut back, 5 bases at V and 3 bases at J, with 8 bases in the middle. CDR3 amino acids: CASRGAPNEKLFF. The CDR3 nucleotides read TGCGCCAGCAGGGGGGCGCCTAATGAAAAACTGTTTTTT.